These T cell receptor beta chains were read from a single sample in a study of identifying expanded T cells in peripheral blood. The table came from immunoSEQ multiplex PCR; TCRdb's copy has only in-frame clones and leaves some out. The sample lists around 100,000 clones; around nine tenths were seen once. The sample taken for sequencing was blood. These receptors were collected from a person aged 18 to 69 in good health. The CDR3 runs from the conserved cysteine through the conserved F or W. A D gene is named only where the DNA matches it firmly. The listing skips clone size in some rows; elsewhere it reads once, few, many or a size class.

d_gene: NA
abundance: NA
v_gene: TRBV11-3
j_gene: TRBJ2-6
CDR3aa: CASSLGHLSSGANVLTF
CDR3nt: TGTGCCAGCAGCTTAGGGCACCTGAGCTCTGGGGCCAACGTCCTGACTTTC

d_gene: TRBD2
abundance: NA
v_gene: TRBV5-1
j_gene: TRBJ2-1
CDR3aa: CASSIDEGLPNNEQFF
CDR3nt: TGCGCCAGCAGCATCGATGAGGGACTACCGAACAATGAGCAGTTCTTC

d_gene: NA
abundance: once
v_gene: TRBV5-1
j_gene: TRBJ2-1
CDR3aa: CASSLSGGVHEQFF
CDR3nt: TGCGCCAGCAGCTTGAGTGGGGGAGTCCATGAGCAGTTCTTC

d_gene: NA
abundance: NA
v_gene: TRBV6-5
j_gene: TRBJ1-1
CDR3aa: CASSYRTLGTEAFF
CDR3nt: TGTGCCAGCAGTTACAGGACACTGGGAACTGAAGCTTTCTTT

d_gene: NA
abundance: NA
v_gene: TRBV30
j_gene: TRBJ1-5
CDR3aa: CAWSVSSVNQPQHF
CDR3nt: TGTGCCTGGAGTGTGAGTTCGGTCAATCAGCCCCAGCATTTT

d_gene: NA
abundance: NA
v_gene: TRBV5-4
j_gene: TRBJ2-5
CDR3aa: CASSLGGTLLIQETQYF
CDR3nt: TGTGCCAGCAGCTTGGGGGGGACCCTACTCATACAAGAGACCCAGTACTTC

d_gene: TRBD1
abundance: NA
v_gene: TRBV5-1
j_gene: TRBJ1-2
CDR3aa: CASSLQGAEGYTF
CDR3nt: TGCGCCAGCAGCTTACAGGGGGCGGAAGGCTACACCTTC

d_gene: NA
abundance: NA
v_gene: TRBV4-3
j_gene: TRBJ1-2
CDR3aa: CASSQEITSTDNYGYTF
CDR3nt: TGCGCCAGCAGCCAAGAGATAACAAGTACAGATAACTATGGCTACACCTTC

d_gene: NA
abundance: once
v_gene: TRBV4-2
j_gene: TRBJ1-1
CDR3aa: CASSHGTSTPEAFF
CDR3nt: TGTGCCAGCAGCCATGGGACAAGCACGCCTGAAGCTTTCTTT

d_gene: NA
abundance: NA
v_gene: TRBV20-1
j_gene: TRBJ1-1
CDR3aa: CSARGAPGAFF
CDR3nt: TGCAGTGCTAGAGGGGCCCCGGGGGCTTTCTTT

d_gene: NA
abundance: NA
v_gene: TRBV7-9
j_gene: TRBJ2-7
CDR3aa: CASSREYEQYF
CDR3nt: TGTGCCAGCAGCCGGGAATACGAGCAGTACTTC

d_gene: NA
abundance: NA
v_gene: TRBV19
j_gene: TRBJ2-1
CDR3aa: CASSIARGWRGSYNEQFF
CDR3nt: TGTGCCAGTAGTATAGCCCGCGGTTGGAGGGGATCCTACAATGAGCAGTTCTTC

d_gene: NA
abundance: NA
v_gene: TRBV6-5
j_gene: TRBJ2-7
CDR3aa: CASSPAYSYEQYF
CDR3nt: TGTGCCAGCAGTCCGGCATACTCCTACGAGCAGTACTTC

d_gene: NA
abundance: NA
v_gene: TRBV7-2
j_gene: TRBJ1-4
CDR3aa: CASSLEGWTNEKLFF
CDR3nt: TGTGCCAGCAGCCTCGAGGGGTGGACTAATGAAAAACTGTTTTTT

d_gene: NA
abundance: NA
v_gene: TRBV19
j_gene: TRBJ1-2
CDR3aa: CASNGGDQTSNYGYTF
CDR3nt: TGTGCCAGTAATGGGGGTGACCAAACTTCTAACTATGGCTACACCTTC

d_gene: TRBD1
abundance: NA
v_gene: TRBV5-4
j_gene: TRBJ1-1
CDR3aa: CASSLRQDRAEAFF
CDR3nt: TGTGCCAGCAGCCTGCGACAGGACAGGGCTGAAGCTTTCTTT

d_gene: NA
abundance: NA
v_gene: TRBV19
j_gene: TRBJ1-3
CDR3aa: CASSPGTPRAGNTIYF
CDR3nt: TGTGCCAGTAGCCCCGGGACTCCGAGAGCGGGAAACACCATATATTTT

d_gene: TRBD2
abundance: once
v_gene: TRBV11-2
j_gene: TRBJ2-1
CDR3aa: CASSLEGPGVGLASNNEQFF
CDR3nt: TGTGCCAGCAGCTTAGAGGGCCCAGGCGTTGGACTAGCGTCCAACAATGAGCAGTTCTTC

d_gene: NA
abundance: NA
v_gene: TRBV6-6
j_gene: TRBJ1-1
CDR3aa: CASRWGDTEAFF
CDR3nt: TGTGCCAGCAGGTGGGGGGACACTGAAGCTTTCTTT

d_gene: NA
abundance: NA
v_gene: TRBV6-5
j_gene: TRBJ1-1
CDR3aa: CASSSPGRVSEAFF
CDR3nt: TGTGCCAGCAGTTCGCCCGGCAGGGTCTCTGAAGCTTTCTTT

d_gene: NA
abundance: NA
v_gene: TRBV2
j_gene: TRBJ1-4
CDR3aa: CASSGLFGANEKLFF
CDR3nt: TGTGCCAGCAGTGGCTTATTCGGGGCTAATGAAAAACTGTTTTTT

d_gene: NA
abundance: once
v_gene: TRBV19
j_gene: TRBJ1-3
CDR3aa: CASSASVSSGNTIYF
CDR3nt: TGTGCCAGTAGTGCTTCAGTGAGCTCTGGAAACACCATATATTTT

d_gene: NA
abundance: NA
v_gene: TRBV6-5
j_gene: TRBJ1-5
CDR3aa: CASSVGADRNQPQHF
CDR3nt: TGTGCCAGCAGCGTCGGGGCCGACCGCAATCAGCCCCAGCATTTT

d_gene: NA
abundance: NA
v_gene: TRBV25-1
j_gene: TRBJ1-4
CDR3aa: CASSEWGGFFEKLFF
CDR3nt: TGTGCCAGCAGTGAATGGGGGGGCTTTTTTGAAAAACTGTTTTTT

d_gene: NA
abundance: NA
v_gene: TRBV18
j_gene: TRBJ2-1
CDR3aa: CASIGESGSSYNEQFF
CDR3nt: TGTGCCAGCATCGGGGAGTCCGGGAGCTCCTACAATGAGCAGTTCTTC

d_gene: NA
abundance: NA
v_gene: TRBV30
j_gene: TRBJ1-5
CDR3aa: CAWSGTGNQPQHF
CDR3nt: TGTGCCTGGAGTGGGACGGGGAATCAGCCCCAGCATTTT

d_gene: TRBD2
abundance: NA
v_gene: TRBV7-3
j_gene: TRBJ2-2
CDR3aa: CASSLGTSAAGELFF
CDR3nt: TGTGCCAGCAGCTTAGGGACTAGCGCGGCCGGGGAGCTGTTTTTT

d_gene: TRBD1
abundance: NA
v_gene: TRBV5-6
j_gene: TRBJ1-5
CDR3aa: CASSRTGANQPQHF
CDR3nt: TGTGCCAGCAGCCGGACAGGGGCCAATCAGCCCCAGCATTTT

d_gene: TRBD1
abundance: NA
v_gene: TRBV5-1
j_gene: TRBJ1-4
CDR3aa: CASSYSTGNNEKLFF
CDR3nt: TGCGCCAGCAGCTACTCGACAGGGAATAATGAAAAACTGTTTTTT

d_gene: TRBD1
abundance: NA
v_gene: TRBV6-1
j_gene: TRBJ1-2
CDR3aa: CASSARGGYGYTF
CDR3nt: TGTGCCAGCAGTGCCAGGGGGGGCTATGGCTACACCTTC

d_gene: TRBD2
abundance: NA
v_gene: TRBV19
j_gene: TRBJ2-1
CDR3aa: CASSIEALFPGLAGSSSYNEQFF
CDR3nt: TGTGCCAGTAGTATAGAGGCCCTCTTCCCGGGACTAGCGGGGTCGAGCTCCTACAATGAGCAGTTCTTC

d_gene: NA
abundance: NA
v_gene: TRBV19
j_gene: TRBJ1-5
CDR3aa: CASSIVGSNQPQHF
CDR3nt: TGTGCCAGTAGTATAGTGGGCAGCAATCAGCCCCAGCATTTT

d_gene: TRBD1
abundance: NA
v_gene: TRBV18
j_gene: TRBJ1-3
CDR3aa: CANRGGIGNTIYF
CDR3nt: TGTGCCAACCGAGGGGGCATTGGAAACACCATATATTTT

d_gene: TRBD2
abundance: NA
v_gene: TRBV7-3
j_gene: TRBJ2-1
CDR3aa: CASSPQRGAYNEQFF
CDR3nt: TGTGCCAGCAGCCCTCAGCGGGGTGCCTACAATGAGCAGTTCTTC

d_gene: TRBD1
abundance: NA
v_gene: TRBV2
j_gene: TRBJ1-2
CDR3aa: CASSEGQGGYGYTF
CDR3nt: TGTGCCAGCAGTGAAGGCCAGGGGGGTTATGGCTACACCTTC

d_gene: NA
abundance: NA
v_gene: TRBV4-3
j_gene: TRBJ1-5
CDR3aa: CASSQDFMGGYSNQPQHF
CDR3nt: TGCGCCAGCAGCCAAGATTTTATGGGGGGGTATAGCAATCAGCCCCAGCATTTT

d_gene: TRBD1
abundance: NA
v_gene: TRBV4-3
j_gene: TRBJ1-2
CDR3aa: CASSQVGTGGVNYGYTF
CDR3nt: TGCGCCAGCAGCCAAGTAGGGACAGGGGGCGTCAACTATGGCTACACCTTC

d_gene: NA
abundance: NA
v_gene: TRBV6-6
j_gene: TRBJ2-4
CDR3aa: CASSYSGNPAKNIQYF
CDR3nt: TGTGCCAGCAGTTACTCGGGAAACCCGGCCAAAAACATTCAGTACTTC

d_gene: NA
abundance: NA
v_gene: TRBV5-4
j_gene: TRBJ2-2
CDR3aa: CASSLVVTGELFF
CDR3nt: TGTGCCAGCAGCTTGGTGGTAACCGGGGAGCTGTTTTTT

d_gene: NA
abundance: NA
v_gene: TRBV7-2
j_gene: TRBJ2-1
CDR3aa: CASSLVNEQFF
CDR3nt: TGTGCCAGCAGCTTAGTCAATGAGCAGTTCTTC

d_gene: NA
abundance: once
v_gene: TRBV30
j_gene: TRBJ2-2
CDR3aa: CAWSYEGVRTGELFF
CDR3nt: TGTGCCTGGAGTTATGAGGGAGTACGCACCGGGGAGCTGTTTTTT

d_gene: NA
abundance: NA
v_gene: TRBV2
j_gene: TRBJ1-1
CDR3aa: CASSAVEVRGTEAFF
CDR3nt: TGTGCCAGCAGTGCGGTTGAGGTCAGGGGCACTGAAGCTTTCTTT

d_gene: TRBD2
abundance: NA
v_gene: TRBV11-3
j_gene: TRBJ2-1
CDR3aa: CASSKSGNSGRWYEQFF
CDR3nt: TGTGCCAGCAGTAAAAGCGGTAATAGCGGGAGGTGGTATGAGCAGTTCTTC

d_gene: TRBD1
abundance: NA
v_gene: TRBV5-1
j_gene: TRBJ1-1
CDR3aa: CASSPRDSEAFF
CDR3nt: TGCGCCAGCAGCCCGCGGGACAGTGAAGCTTTCTTT

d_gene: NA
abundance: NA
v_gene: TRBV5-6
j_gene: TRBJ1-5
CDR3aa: CASSLGIDQPQHF
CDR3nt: TGTGCCAGCAGCTTGGGGATCGACCAGCCCCAGCATTTT

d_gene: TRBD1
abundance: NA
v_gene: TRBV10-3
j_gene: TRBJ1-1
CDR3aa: CAISKGQGGTEAFF
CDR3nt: TGTGCCATCAGTAAAGGCCAGGGGGGTACTGAAGCTTTCTTT

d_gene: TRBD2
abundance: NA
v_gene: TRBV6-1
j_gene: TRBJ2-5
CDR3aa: CASSGLAGGPETQYF
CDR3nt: TGTGCCAGCAGTGGACTAGCGGGGGGGCCAGAGACCCAGTACTTC

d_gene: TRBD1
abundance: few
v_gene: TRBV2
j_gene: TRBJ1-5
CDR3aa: CASSEDRGKVNQPQHF
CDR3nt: TGTGCCAGCAGTGAAGACAGGGGGAAAGTTAATCAGCCCCAGCATTTT

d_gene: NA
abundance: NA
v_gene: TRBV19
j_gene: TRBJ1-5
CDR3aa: CASSPGVGLNQPQHF
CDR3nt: TGTGCCAGTAGCCCAGGTGTGGGGCTCAATCAGCCCCAGCATTTT

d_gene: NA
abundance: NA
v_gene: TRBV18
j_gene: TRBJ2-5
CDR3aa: CASSRRQGMGLQETQYF
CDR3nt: TGTGCCAGCTCCCGCCGCCAGGGGATGGGTCTTCAAGAGACCCAGTACTTC

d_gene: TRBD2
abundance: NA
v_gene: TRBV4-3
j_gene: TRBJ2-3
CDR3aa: CASSQDYGAGGPSDTQYF
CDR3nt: TGCGCCAGCAGCCAAGATTATGGAGCGGGAGGGCCATCAGATACGCAGTATTTT

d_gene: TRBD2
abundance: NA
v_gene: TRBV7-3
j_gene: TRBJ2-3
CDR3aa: CASSLAGGTSSTDTQYF
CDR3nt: TGTGCCAGCAGCCTAGCGGGGGGGACCTCTAGCACAGATACGCAGTATTTT

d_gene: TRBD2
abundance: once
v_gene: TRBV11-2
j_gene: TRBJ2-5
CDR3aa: CASSLPSGDQETQYF
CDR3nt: TGTGCCAGCAGCCTGCCTAGCGGGGACCAAGAGACCCAGTACTTC

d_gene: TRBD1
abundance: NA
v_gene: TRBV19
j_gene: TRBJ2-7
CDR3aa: CATALQGAVSYEQYF
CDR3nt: TGTGCCACCGCCCTGCAGGGGGCCGTCTCCTACGAGCAGTACTTC

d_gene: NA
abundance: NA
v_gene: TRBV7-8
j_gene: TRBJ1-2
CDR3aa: CASSFFQGGYGYTF
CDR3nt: TGTGCCAGCAGCTTCTTCCAGGGAGGCTATGGCTACACCTTC